A selection of T cell receptor beta chains follows, all from one sample in a study of blood T cell repertoires in COVID-19. Sequencing used immunoSEQ multiplex PCR; TCRdb keeps in-frame clones, though not all of them. This sample has 300,000 to 350,000 clones, with 90% found just once. The sample comprised peripheral blood. The receptors here all came from a woman in her 30s with COVID-19, enrolled during active disease. The CDR3 runs from the conserved cysteine through the conserved F or W. D genes are given only for firm matches. Clone size is shown for a subset of rows, as once, few, many or a class of expanded clone.

>.|.|TRBJ2-1|TRBV5-1
TGCGCCAGCAGCTTAGAGGGAGCCAATTACAATGAGCAGTTCTTC
CASSLEGANYNEQFF
>few|TRBD2|TRBJ2-3|TRBV2
TGTGCCAGCAGTGAAAAGGTCCTAGCGGGGCTGGATACGCAGTATTTT
CASSEKVLAGLDTQYF
>.|TRBD1|TRBJ1-2|TRBV5-1
TGCGCCAGCAGCCCGGACAGGGGCAATGGCTACACCTTC
CASSPDRGNGYTF
>once|TRBD1|TRBJ2-7|TRBV5-5
TGTGCCAGCAGCCCCGGGACAGGGGTCCACGAGCAGTACTTC
CASSPGTGVHEQYF
>.|.|TRBJ2-6|TRBV6-1
TGTGCCAGCAGTGAAATCAGTATCTCTGGGGCCAACGTCCTGACTTTC
CASSEISISGANVLTF
>.|.|TRBJ2-7|TRBV7-8
TGTGCCAGCAGCCCCAGCTCCTACGAGCAGTACTTC
CASSPSSYEQYF
>.|.|TRBJ1-4|TRBV2
TGTGCCAGCAGTGAAGTACACGTTAATGAAAAACTGTTTTTT
CASSEVHVNEKLFF
>.|TRBD2|TRBJ2-1|TRBV9
TGTGCCAGCAGCCCCGGCGCAGCGGGACACAATGAGCAGTTCTTC
CASSPGAAGHNEQFF
>.|.|TRBJ1-2|TRBV5-1
TGCGCCAGCAGCTTGCAGACAGCAGTTAACTATGGCTACACCTTC
CASSLQTAVNYGYTF
>once|TRBD1|TRBJ1-4|TRBV25-1
TGTGCCAGCAGGGAGACAGGGAAGGCTGAAAAACTGTTTTTT
CASRETGKAEKLFF
>.|TRBD1|TRBJ2-5|TRBV5-1
TGCGCCAGCAAATTGTGGACAGGGAGTTTAGAGACCCAGTACTTC
CASKLWTGSLETQYF
>.|TRBD1|TRBJ2-3|TRBV10-2
TGCGCCAGCGGGAAATCATATGGACAGGGGAGAAGGATCACAGATACGCAGTATTTT
CASGKSYGQGRRITDTQYF
>.|TRBD2|TRBJ2-1|TRBV30
TGTGCCTGTCCAAGCGGGAGCTCCTACAATGAGCAGTTCTTC
CACPSGSSYNEQFF
>.|TRBD1|TRBJ1-2|TRBV12-3/TRBV12-4
TGTGCCAGCAGTACACGGACAGGGGTGTACACCTTC
CASSTRTGVYTF
>.|.|TRBJ2-2|TRBV5-6
TGTGCCAGCAGAAGTCTAGCGACCGGGGAGCTGTTTTTT
CASRSLATGELFF
>.|TRBD1|TRBJ1-3|TRBV5-6
TGTGCCAGCACCTGGGACAGTGGAAACACCATATATTTT
CASTWDSGNTIYF
>.|.|TRBJ1-2|TRBV19
TGTGCCAGTAGTATAGATCTAGCTACTGGATACACCTTC
CASSIDLATGYTF
>.|TRBD1|TRBJ2-7|TRBV2
TGTGCCAGCAGTGAATTGGGGACAGGGATTGCCTACGAGCAGTACTTC
CASSELGTGIAYEQYF
>.|.|TRBJ1-2|TRBV27
TGTGCCAGCAAGCTACAGGGAGGGGCGGACTACACCTTC
CASKLQGGADYTF
>.|.|TRBJ2-1|TRBV7-2
TGTGCCAGCAGCTTATCGGGGAGCTCCTACAATGAGCAGTTCTTC
CASSLSGSSYNEQFF
>.|.|TRBJ2-5|TRBV11-2
TGTGCCAGCAGCCAACTACAAGAGACCCAGTACTTC
CASSQLQETQYF
>.|TRBD1|TRBJ2-7|TRBV11-3
TGTGCCAGCAGCTCGGGGGACAGGCCCCCCTACGAGCAGTACTTC
CASSSGDRPPYEQYF
>.|.|TRBJ1-5|TRBV3-1/TRBV3-2
TGTGCCAGCAGCCAAGATGGGAGTGGGAATCAGCCCCAGCATTTT
CASSQDGSGNQPQHF
>.|.|TRBJ2-2|TRBV6-6
TGTGCCAGCAGCCCCACGCAGACAAACACCGGGGAGCTGTTTTTT
CASSPTQTNTGELFF
>.|.|TRBJ2-3|TRBV19
TGTGCCAGTAGTATGGGGCGGTTAACCACAGATACGCAGTATTTT
CASSMGRLTTDTQYF
>.|TRBD1|TRBJ1-3|TRBV28
TGTGCCAGCAGTTTGGGACAGGGGACTGGAAACACCATATATTTT
CASSLGQGTGNTIYF
>.|TRBD1|TRBJ1-5|TRBV30
TGTGCCTGGAGTGGACAGGGAGGAAATCAGCCCCAGCATTTT
CAWSGQGGNQPQHF
>.|.|TRBJ2-7|TRBV12-3/TRBV12-4
TGTGCCAGCAGGACAGGCTCTCTAAACGAGCAGTACTTC
CASRTGSLNEQYF
>.|.|TRBJ1-5|TRBV3-1/TRBV3-2
TGTGCCAGCAGCCAAGGTTTCGGGGGGACGGGGCAGCCCCAGCATTTT
CASSQGFGGTGQPQHF
>.|.|TRBJ1-5|TRBV15
TGTGCCACCAGCAGACAGGGTAATCAGCCCCAGCATTTT
CATSRQGNQPQHF
>.|TRBD1|TRBJ2-7|TRBV19
TGTGCCAGTAGTACCTCGCCCGGGACAGGTGAATACGAGCAGTACTTC
CASSTSPGTGEYEQYF
>.|.|TRBJ1-2|TRBV27
TGTGCCAGCAGGGGCTCACGGGGCTATGGCTACACCTTC
CASRGSRGYGYTF
>.|TRBD2|TRBJ2-3|TRBV10-3
TGTGCCATCAGTGCGCGGGAGGGAGGGGTGGATACGCAGTATTTT
CAISAREGGVDTQYF
>.|.|TRBJ1-2|TRBV9
TGTGCCAGCAGCGTAGATCCACAGCTTTATGGCTACACCTTC
CASSVDPQLYGYTF
>.|.|TRBJ2-4|TRBV2
TGTGCCAGCAGTCGAGACAGCGAAATCAAAAACATTCAGTACTTC
CASSRDSEIKNIQYF
>.|.|TRBJ2-7|TRBV10-1
TGCGCCAGCAGTGAGTCCTACCCGCCTATCGAGCAGTACTTC
CASSESYPPIEQYF
>once|TRBD1|TRBJ1-2|TRBV19
TGTGCCAGTACCAGACAGGGGGCGCCAATTAACTATGGCTACACCTTC
CASTRQGAPINYGYTF
>.|.|TRBJ2-3|TRBV11-2
TGTGCCAGCAGCTTAGATGGAGGACAGACAGATACGCAGTATTTT
CASSLDGGQTDTQYF
>.|TRBD1|TRBJ1-2|TRBV6-1
TGTGCCAGCAGTGATCGGACAGGCGGTTACTATGGCTACACCTTC
CASSDRTGGYYGYTF
>.|TRBD2|TRBJ2-1|TRBV9
TGTGCCAGCAGCGTAGCACTAGCGAAGGGTGAGCAGTTCTTC
CASSVALAKGEQFF
>.|.|TRBJ1-6|TRBV7-3
TGTGCCAGCAGCGCCTCGACAGGAGCCAATTCACCCCTCCACTTT
CASSASTGANSPLHF
>once|TRBD2|TRBJ2-1|TRBV7-9
TGTGCCAGCAGCTTATCTAGCGGGAGCCTCAATGAGCAGTTCTTC
CASSLSSGSLNEQFF
>.|.|TRBJ2-3|TRBV9
TGTGCCAGCAGCCCCCCTGGCGGAACTAGCACAGATACGCAGTATTTT
CASSPPGGTSTDTQYF
>.|.|TRBJ2-7|TRBV2
TGTGCCAGCAGTCCCCCGGAGGGGGCCACCTACGAGCAGTACTTC
CASSPPEGATYEQYF
>.|TRBD1|TRBJ1-1|TRBV15
TGTGCCACCAGCAGAGAAGGAACGTGGGCAGGGGGTACGTCTGAAGCTTTCTTT
CATSREGTWAGGTSEAFF
>.|TRBD1|TRBJ2-7|TRBV19
TGTGCCAGTAGTCCGACAGGGGGGATCTCCTACGAGCAGTACTTC
CASSPTGGISYEQYF
>.|.|TRBJ2-4|TRBV15
TGTGCCACCAGCAGAGATACAGGGTACCAAAACATTCAGTACTTC
CATSRDTGYQNIQYF
>once|.|TRBJ1-1|TRBV18
TGTGCCAGCGCCACAGACATGAACACTGAAGCTTTCTTT
CASATDMNTEAFF
>.|TRBD2|TRBJ2-1|TRBV13
TGTGCCAGCAGCCTGGAGCGGGGGTCCTACAATGAGCAGTTCTTC
CASSLERGSYNEQFF
>many|.|TRBJ1-5|TRBV19
TGTGCCAGTAGTATAGTTAGTTCTGTCTCGGGGGTTCATAGCAATCAGCCCCAGCATTTT
CASSIVSSVSGVHSNQPQHF
>.|TRBD1|TRBJ1-2|TRBV6-5
TGTGCCAGCAGTTACTCCACAGGGGGCGATTATGGCTACACCTTC
CASSYSTGGDYGYTF
>.|.|TRBJ1-1|TRBV6-5
TGTGCCAGCAGCCCAGGACAGACATCCGAAGCTTTCTTT
CASSPGQTSEAFF
>.|TRBD1|TRBJ1-2|TRBV7-8
TGTGCCAGCAGCCCAGGACAGGGCGCCGGCTATGGCTACACCTTC
CASSPGQGAGYGYTF
>.|TRBD2|TRBJ2-1|TRBV5-1
TGCGCCAGCAGCTCTTCTAGCGGAAACAATGAGCAGTTCTTC
CASSSSSGNNEQFF
>.|TRBD1|TRBJ1-5|TRBV27
TGTGCCAGCAGTTCGGACAGGGCGAATCAGCCCCAGCATTTT
CASSSDRANQPQHF
>.|.|TRBJ1-3|TRBV6-5
TGTGCCAGCATCACTCGGTCGGGGTATGGAAACACCATATATTTT
CASITRSGYGNTIYF
>.|TRBD1|TRBJ1-2|TRBV29-1
TGCAGCGCCGGACAGGGGAATAACTATGGCTACACCTTC
CSAGQGNNYGYTF
>.|TRBD2|TRBJ2-3|TRBV7-7
TGTGCCAGCAGCCCCGGAGGTGCTAGCGGGGCAGATACGCAGTATTTT
CASSPGGASGADTQYF
>.|.|TRBJ2-3|TRBV5-1
TGCGCCAGCAGCTTGTGGCGGGATACAGATACGCAGTATTTT
CASSLWRDTDTQYF